The source of this T cell receptor beta chain is a study of CD8 T cells in ankylosing spondylitis. Between the trimmed V and J ends, which lost 5 bases and 2 bases, there was a span of 9 bases. Germline V gene sequence: CDR1 SGHTA, CDR2 FQGNSA. This CDR3 has 13 amino acids. Study results and limitations: There was a TCR beta motif, made of fewer than 10 highly homologous variants, that appeared characteristic of ankylosing spondylitis blood. Earlier studies detected some motif variants in reactive arthritis synovial fluid and blood. According to the report, clones linked to the disease were significantly enriched in matched synovial fluid samples taken from ankylosing spondylitis patients. Disease-linked clones proved CD8+ and comparatively uncommon in peripheral blood.

Scientists made TCR beta libraries using quantitative 5'-RACE with molecular barcodes. TCRdb re-called the 5' RACE reads through MiXCR, storing one row per CDR3 protein. The repertoire holds more than 650,000 distinct CDR3 sequences, with roughly 10% as singletons. In regard to this clonotype: The antigen is unknown.

The specimen sequenced was blood, either unsorted or a sorted T cell fraction (not recorded which). The receptor comes from a male donor with ankylosing spondylitis. The V and J genes are TRBV7-2 and TRBJ2-5; D is ambiguous. CDR3: CASSRFGQETQYF. DNA of the CDR3: TGTGCCAGCAGCCGATTCGGTCAAGAGACCCAGTACTTC.